This entry lists 3 T cell receptor beta chains sequenced from one sample in a study of CXCR3-negative and CXCR3-positive naive CD8 T cells. Study outcomes and limitations: CXCR3-positive naive cells carried more hydrophobic TRB CDR3s than CXCR3-negative ones.

Their recognized antigens are unknown. UMI-tagged TRB cDNA libraries were built via 5' RACE. TCRdb re-called the 5' RACE reads and gives one entry per CDR3 protein, without DNA. The sample totals 55,000 to 70,000 distinct CDR3 sequences. The specimen sequenced was naive CXCR3+ CD8+ T cells from blood. Described subset: CD45RO-CCR7+CD27+CD95- naive CD8+ T cells expressing CXCR3 (TNR3+). The receptor source for this set is a human donor in good health. Some clones in this sample may be carry-over from other donors' samples.

This chain uses TRBV10-3 with TRBJ2-7. In germline, CDR1 is ENHRY, CDR2 SYGVKD. The CDR3 extends over 14 amino acids. CDR3 amino acids: CAISNPGRSYEQYF.

This sequence joins TRBV20-1 and TRBJ2-1; TCRdb indicates TRBD2, and absent DNA this call remains unverified. Germline assignment: CDR1 DFQATT and CDR2 SNEGSKA (reference sequence). The CDR3 is 20 amino acids. The CDR3 is CSARGVGLAGGFSSYNEQFF.

The chain is built from TRBV12-3 or TRBV12-4 and TRBJ2-1. This CDR3 has 14 amino acids. CDR3 protein: CASSLEDNYNEQFF.